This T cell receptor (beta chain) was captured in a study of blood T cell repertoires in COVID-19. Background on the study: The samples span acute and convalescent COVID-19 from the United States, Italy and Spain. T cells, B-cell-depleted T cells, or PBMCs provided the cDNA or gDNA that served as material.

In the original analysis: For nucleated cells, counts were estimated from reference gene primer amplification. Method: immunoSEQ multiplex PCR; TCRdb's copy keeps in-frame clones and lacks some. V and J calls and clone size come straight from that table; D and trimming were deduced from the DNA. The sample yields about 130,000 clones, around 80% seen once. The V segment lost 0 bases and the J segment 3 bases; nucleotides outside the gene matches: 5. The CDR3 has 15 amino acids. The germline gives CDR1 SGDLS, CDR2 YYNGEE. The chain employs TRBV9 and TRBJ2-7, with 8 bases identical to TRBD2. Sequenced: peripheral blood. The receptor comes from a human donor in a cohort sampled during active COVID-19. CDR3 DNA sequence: TGTGCCAGCAGCGTAGTAGCGGGGCCGAACTACGAGCAGTACTTC. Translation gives CASSVVAGPNYEQYF.